Each of the 7 T cell receptor beta chains below was sequenced from the same sample in a study of PD-1 blockade in mismatch repair-deficient tumors. Measured with immunoSEQ multiplex PCR; TCRdb has only the in-frame clones, and not every one. The sample carries 80,000 to 130,000 clones, 82% recorded once. The source material was peripheral blood, sampled about eight months after starting pembrolizumab. Receptor source: an adult with mismatch repair-deficient cancer.

This rearrangement joins TRBV23-1 to TRBJ1-1; 8 bases map to TRBD1. TRBV23-1 is an ORF for which the function is uncertain. This CDR3 has 15 residues. V trimming: 3 bases; J trimming: 1 base; junction bases outside the gene matches: 4. The DNA for the CDR3 is TGCGCCAGCAGTCACGGACAGGGTGAGAACACTGAAGCTTTCTTT. Translated: CASSHGQGENTEAFF.

The genes are TRBV7-2 and TRBJ1-1; no reliable D call. This CDR3 spans 14 amino acids. Trimming removed 1 base at V and 4 bases at J, with 10 bases between. The V gene's germline CDR1 is SGHTA and CDR2 FQGNSA. CDR3 residues: CASSLEGIGTEAFF. DNA for the CDR3: TGTGCCAGCAGCTTAGAAGGGATCGGCACTGAAGCTTTCTTT.

The genes are TRBV12-5 and TRBJ2-7, with 10 bases matching TRBD2. Germline V gene data show CDR1 as LGHNT and CDR2 as FRNRAP. This CDR3 region has 14 residues. J was trimmed by 5 bases and V by 7 bases; bases with no gene match: 8. CDR3 protein: CASALAGAWNEQYF. DNA of the CDR3: TGTGCTAGTGCCCTAGCGGGAGCCTGGAACGAGCAGTACTTC.

The chain joins TRBV15 to TRBJ2-3, with D possibly being TRBD1 (6 bases). Germline assignment: CDR1 LNHNV and CDR2 YYDKDF (reference sequence). The V end was cut by 5 bases, the J end by 0 bases, with 12 bases between. The CDR3 covers 15 residues. The CDR3 nucleotides read TGTGCCACCAGCGGTCCGGGACACAGCACAGATACGCAGTATTTT. Residues: CATSGPGHSTDTQYF.

The chain couples TRBV19 to TRBJ1-2; 8 nucleotides match TRBD1. The germline CDR1 and CDR2 sequences are LNHDA and SQIVND (reference sequence). The CDR3 sequence is 16 residues long. Unmatched junction bases numbered 12, after V lost 9 bases and J lost 0 bases. The DNA for the CDR3 is TGTGCCAGCCATCAGCCCGGGACAGGCTCTAACTATGGCTACACCTTC. Translated: CASHQPGTGSNYGYTF.

This chain's CDR3 is CASSYWMESTDTQYF. The CDR3 DNA is TGTGCCAGCAGTTACTGGATGGAGAGCACAGATACGCAGTATTTT. The V and J genes are TRBV6-5 and TRBJ2-3; D ambiguous. The CDR3 totals 15 residues. Germline CDR1 is MNHEY and CDR2 is SVGAGI. Trimming took off 1 base at V and 0 bases at J, with 8 bases between the two ends.

This chain links TRBV27 with TRBJ2-2; 7 nucleotides align to TRBD1. The germline V gene has CDR1 MNHEY and CDR2 SMNVEV (reference sequence). The CDR3 has 14 residues. V shed 6 bases and J 5 bases; nucleotides not matched to a gene: 6. CDR3 loop: CASRPGQVTGELFF. The CDR3 nucleotides read TGTGCCAGCAGACCAGGACAGGTAACCGGGGAGCTGTTTTTT.